The 5 T cell receptor beta chains in this list originate from one sample, sequenced in a study of cytomegalovirus exposure and HLA in healthy donors. Amplification used 60 Vbeta primers and 13 Jbeta primers. Using immunoSEQ multiplex PCR, the repertoire was profiled, and TCRdb retains in-frame clones only, with some absent. The sample lists some 150,000 clones, 79% occurring once. Sequenced input: PBMCs. Receptors were obtained from a woman between 50 and 59 years old in good health and CMV-seronegative.

This rearrangement joins TRBV19 to TRBJ1-2; D remains unclear. The germline V and J ends were trimmed by 4 bases and 7 bases, with 10 bases remaining between them. CDR3 size: 12 residues. Germline V gene lookup returns CDR1 LNHDA and CDR2 SQIVND (reference sequence). For the CDR3, the DNA is TGTGCCAGTAGTACTATGGTGTTTGGCTACACCTTC. Its translation: CASSTMVFGYTF.

The V and J genes are TRBV28 and TRBJ2-1, with 9 bases fitting TRBD1. Germline V gives CDR1 MDHEN, CDR2 SYDVKM. This CDR3 has 16 residues. Trimming took 6 bases from V and 4 from J; bases not matched to a gene: 10. The CDR3, as DNA: TGTGCCAGCAGGTACAGGGGGCCTACCTCATACAATGAGCAGTTCTTC. Translating it yields CASRYRGPTSYNEQFF.

The chain joins TRBV6-1 to TRBJ1-2; 9 bases are shared with TRBD1. Trimming cost V 0 bases and J 7 bases; bases outside gene matches: 12. The germline gives CDR1 MNHNS, CDR2 SASEGT. The CDR3 length is 17 residues. As DNA, the CDR3 is TGTGCCAGCAGTGAAGCGCTTCGGACAGGGGCATACGGTGGCTACACCTTC. Translated: CASSEALRTGAYGGYTF.

This sequence joins TRBV19 and TRBJ2-7, with 8 bases identical to TRBD1. V gave up 7 bases and J gave up 2 bases; unmatched junction bases: 7. Looked up from germline, CDR1 is LNHDA and CDR2 is SQIVND (reference sequence). There are 14 residues in the CDR3. The CDR3 DNA reads TGTGCCAGTAAGGGTCAGGGGGCCCCCTACGAGCAGTACTTC. Its protein product is CASKGQGAPYEQYF.

The chain couples TRBV18 to TRBJ2-1; D possibly corresponds to TRBD2 (5 bases). The V gene's germline CDR1 is KGHSH and CDR2 LQKENI. V was cut by 0 bases and J by 10 bases, with 13 bases left in between. CDR3 size: 14 residues. CDR3 sequence: CASSPPAARGEQFF. For the CDR3, the DNA is TGTGCCAGCTCACCACCGGCGGCCCGAGGGGAGCAGTTCTTC. Based on the CDR3 plus reference TRBV18 and TRBJ2-1, the full variable domain is NAGVMQNPRHLVRRRGQEARLRCSPMKGHSHVYWYRQLPEEGLKFMVYLQKENIIDESGMPKERFSAEFPKEGPSILRIQQVVRGDSAAYFCASSPPAARGEQFFGPGTRLTVL.